This T cell receptor beta chain comes out of a study of blood T cell repertoires in COVID-19. In the study overall: The cDNA or gDNA used as material had been derived from T cells, B-cell-depleted T cells, or PBMCs.

Clones were read by immunoSEQ multiplex PCR, and TCRdb kept only the in-frame ones, dropping some. This repertoire shows some 130,000 clones, 60% to 80% found once; its top ten account for approximately 10%. This CDR3 has 15 residues. V lost 4 bases, J lost 4 bases, and 17 bases lay in between. Germline CDR1 and CDR2: MNHEY and SVGAGI. V and J are TRBV6-5 and TRBJ2-7, with a possible D match to TRBD1 (7 bases). Input material: peripheral blood. The origin of this receptor is a man aged 60-69 years who had recovered from COVID-19. CDR3 residues: CASSFLGGGEYEQYF. The DNA of the CDR3 is TGTGCCAGCAGTTTCCTCGGAGGGGGCGAGTACGAGCAGTACTTC.